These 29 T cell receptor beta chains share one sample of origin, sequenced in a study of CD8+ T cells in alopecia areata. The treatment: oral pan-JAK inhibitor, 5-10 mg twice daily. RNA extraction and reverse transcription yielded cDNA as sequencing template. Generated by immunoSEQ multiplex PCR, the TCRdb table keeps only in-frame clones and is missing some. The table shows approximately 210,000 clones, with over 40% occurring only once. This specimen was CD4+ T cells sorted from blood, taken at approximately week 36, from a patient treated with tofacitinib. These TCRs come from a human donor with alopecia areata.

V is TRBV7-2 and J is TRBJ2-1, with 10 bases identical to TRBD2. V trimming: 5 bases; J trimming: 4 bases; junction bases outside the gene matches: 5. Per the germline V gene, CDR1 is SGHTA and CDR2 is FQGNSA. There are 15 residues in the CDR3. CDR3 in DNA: TGTGCCAGCAGCACCACTAGCGGGACTTACAATGAGCAGTTCTTC. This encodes CASSTTSGTYNEQFF.

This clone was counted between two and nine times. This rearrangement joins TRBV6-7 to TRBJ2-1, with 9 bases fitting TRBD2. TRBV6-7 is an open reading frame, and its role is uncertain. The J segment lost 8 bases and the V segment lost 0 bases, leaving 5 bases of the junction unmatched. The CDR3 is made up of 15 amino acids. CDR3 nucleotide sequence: TGTGCCAGCAGTTACTCGGTTAGCGGGGGCGATGAGCAGTTCTTC. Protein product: CASSYSVSGGDEQFF.

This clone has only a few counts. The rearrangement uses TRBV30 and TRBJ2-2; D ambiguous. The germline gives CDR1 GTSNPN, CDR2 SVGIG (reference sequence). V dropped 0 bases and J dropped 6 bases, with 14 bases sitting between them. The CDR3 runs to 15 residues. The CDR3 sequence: CAWSVGLVASGELFF. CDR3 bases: TGTGCCTGGAGTGTAGGGCTAGTTGCATCCGGGGAGCTGTTTTTT.

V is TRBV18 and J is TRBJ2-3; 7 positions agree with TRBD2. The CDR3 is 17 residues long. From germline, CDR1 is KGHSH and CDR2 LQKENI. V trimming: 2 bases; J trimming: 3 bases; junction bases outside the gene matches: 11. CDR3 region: CASSPISPAGTTDTQYF. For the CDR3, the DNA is TGTGCCAGCTCACCAATTTCCCCAGCGGGAACTACAGATACGCAGTATTTT.

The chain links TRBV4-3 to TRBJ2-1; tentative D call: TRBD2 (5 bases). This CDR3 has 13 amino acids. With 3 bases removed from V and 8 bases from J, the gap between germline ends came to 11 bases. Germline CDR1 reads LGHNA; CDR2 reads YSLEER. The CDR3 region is CASSQLTGDEQFF. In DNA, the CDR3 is TGCGCCAGCAGCCAGCTCACCGGGGATGAGCAGTTCTTC.

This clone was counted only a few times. The CDR3 loop reads CATSNLGPINEQFF. The CDR3 region has the DNA TGTGCCACCAGCAACCTGGGACCGATCAATGAGCAGTTCTTC. This rearrangement joins TRBV15 to TRBJ2-1; D may correspond to TRBD1 or TRBD2 (5 bases each). The CDR3 is 14 amino acids. Germline loops: CDR1 LNHNV, CDR2 YYDKDF (reference sequence). Trimming took 4 bases from V and 6 from J, leaving 13 bases between them.

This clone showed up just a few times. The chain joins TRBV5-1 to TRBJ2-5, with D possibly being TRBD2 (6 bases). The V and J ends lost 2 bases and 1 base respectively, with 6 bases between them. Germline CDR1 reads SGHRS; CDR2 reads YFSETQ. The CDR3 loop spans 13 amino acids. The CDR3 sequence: CASSFSGQETQYF. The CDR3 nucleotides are TGCGCCAGCAGCTTTAGCGGCCAAGAGACCCAGTACTTC.

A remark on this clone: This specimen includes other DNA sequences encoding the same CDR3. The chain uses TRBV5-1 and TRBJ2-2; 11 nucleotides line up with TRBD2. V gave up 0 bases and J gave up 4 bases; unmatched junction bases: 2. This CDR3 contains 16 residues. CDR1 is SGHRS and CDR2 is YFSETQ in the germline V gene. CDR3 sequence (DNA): TGCGCCAGCAGCTTGGGGCTAGCGGGAGGCACCGGGGAGCTGTTTTTT. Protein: CASSLGLAGGTGELFF.

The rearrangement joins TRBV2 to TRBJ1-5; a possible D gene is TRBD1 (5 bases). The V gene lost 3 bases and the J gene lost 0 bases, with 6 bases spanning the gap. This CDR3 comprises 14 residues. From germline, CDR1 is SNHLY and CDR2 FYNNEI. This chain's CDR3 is CASSETVSNQPQHF. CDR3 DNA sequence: TGTGCCAGCAGTGAGACAGTTAGCAATCAGCCCCAGCATTTT.

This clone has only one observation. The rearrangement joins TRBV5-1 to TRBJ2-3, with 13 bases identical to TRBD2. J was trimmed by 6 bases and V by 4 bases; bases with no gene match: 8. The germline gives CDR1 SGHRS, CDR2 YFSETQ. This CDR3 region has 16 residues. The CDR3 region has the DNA TGCGCCAGCAGCCTTGGACTAGCGGGAGCAGGCGATACGCAGTATTTT. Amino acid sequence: CASSLGLAGAGDTQYF.

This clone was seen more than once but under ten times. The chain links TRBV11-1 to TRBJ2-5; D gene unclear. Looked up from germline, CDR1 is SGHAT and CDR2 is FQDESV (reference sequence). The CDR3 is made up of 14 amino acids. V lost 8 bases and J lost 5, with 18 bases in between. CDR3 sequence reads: CASGLTPGGETQYF. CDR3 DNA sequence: TGTGCCAGCGGCCTTACCCCAGGTGGGGAGACCCAGTACTTC.

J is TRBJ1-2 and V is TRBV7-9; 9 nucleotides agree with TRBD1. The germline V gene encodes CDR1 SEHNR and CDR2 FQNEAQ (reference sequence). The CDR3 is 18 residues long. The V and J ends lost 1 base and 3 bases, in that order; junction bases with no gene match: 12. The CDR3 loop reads CASSLGRTGVRGDYGYTF. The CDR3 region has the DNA TGTGCCAGCAGCTTAGGTCGGACAGGGGTACGGGGAGACTATGGCTACACCTTC.

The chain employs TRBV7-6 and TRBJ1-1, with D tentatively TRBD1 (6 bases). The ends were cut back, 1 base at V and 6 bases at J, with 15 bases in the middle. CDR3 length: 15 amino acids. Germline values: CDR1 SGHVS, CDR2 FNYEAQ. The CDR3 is CASSLVGRGYAEAFF. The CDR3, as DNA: TGTGCCAGCAGCTTAGTCGGCAGGGGCTACGCTGAAGCTTTCTTT.

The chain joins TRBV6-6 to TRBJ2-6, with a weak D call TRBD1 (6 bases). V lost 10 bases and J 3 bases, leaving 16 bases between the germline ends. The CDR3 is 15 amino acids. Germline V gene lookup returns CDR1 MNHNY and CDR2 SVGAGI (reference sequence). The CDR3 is CATRPTGSGANVLTF. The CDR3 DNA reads TGTGCCACCAGGCCCACAGGGAGTGGGGCCAACGTCCTGACTTTC.

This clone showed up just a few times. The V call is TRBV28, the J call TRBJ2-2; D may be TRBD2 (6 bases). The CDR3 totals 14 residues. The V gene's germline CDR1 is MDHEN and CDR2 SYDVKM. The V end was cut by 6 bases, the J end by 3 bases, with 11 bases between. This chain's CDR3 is CASSRSGYTGELFF. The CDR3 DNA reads TGTGCCAGCAGCCGTAGCGGATACACCGGGGAGCTGTTTTTT. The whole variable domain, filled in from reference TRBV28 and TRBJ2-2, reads DVKVTQSSRYLVKRTGEKVFLECVQDMDHENMFWYRQDPGLGLRLIYFSYDVKMKEKGDIPEGYSVSREKKERFSLILESASTNQTSMYLCASSRSGYTGELFFGEGSRLTVL.

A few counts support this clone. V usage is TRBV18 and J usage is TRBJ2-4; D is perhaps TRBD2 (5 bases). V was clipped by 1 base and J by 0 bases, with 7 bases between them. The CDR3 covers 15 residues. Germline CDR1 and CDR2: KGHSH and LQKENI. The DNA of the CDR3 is TGTGCCAGCTCACCACGAGGGAAAGCCAAAAACATTCAGTACTTC. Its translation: CASSPRGKAKNIQYF.

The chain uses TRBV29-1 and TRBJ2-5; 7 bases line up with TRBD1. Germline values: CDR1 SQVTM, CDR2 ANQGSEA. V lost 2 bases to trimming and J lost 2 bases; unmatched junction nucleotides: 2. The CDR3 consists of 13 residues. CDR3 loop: CSVERDRQETQYF. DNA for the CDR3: TGCAGCGTTGAAAGGGACAGACAAGAGACCCAGTACTTC.

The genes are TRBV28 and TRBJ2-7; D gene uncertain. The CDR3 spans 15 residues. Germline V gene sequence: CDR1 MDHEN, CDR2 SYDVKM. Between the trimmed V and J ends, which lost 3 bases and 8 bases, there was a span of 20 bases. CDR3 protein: CASSFRPGQTNQQYF. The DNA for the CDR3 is TGTGCCAGCAGTTTCCGCCCCGGGCAGACGAATCAGCAGTACTTC. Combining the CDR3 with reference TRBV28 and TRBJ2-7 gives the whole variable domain DVKVTQSSRYLVKRTGEKVFLECVQDMDHENMFWYRQDPGLGLRLIYFSYDVKMKEKGDIPEGYSVSREKKERFSLILESASTNQTSMYLCASSFRPGQTNQQYFGPGTRLTVT.

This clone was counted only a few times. DNA for the CDR3: TGCGCCAGCAGCTGGACAGGGCCCTACGAGCAGTACTTC. Translating gives CASSWTGPYEQYF. This chain uses TRBV5-1 with TRBJ2-7, with 8 positions matching TRBD1. V dropped 3 bases and J dropped 2; count of bases not matched to a gene: 1. Germline CDR1 reads SGHRS; CDR2 reads YFSETQ. The CDR3 consists of 13 residues.

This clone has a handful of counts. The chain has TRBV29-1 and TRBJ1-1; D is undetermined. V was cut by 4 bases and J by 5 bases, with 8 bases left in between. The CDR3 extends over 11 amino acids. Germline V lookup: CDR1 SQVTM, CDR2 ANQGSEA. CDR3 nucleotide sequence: TGCAGCGTTGGTGCAATAACTGAAGCTTTCTTT. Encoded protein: CSVGAITEAFF.

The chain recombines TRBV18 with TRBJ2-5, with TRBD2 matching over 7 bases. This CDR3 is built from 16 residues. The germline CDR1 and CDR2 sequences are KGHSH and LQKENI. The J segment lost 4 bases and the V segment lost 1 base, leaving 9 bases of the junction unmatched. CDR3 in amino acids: CASSPLSGTVGETQYF. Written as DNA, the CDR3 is TGTGCCAGCTCACCACTCAGCGGGACGGTGGGAGAGACCCAGTACTTC.

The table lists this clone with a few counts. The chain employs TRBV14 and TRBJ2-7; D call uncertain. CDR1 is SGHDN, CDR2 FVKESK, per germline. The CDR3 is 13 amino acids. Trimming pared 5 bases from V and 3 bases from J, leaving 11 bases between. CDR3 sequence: CASSFDTDYEQYF. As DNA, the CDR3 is TGTGCCAGCAGCTTTGACACGGACTACGAGCAGTACTTC.

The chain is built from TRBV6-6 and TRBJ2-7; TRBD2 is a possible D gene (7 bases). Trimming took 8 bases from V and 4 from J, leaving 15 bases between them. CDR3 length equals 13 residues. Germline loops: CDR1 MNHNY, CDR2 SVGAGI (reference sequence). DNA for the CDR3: TGTGCCAGCTCGCGGGGGCGAGAGTACGAGCAGTACTTC. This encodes CASSRGREYEQYF.

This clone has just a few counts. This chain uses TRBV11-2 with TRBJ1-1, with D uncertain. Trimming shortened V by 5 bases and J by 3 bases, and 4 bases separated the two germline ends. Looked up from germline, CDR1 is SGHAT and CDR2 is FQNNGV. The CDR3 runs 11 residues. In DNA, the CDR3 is TGTGCCAGCAGCGGAGACACTGAAGCTTTCTTT. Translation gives CASSGDTEAFF.

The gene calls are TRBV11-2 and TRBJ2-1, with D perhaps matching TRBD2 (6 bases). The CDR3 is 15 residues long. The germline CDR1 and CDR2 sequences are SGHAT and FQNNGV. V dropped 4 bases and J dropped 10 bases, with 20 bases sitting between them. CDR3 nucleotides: TGTGCCAGCAGCTCCCCGCGGGGTGTGGGGCCAGAGCAGTTCTTC. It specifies CASSSPRGVGPEQFF. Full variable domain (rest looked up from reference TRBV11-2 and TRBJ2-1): EAGVAQSPRYKIIEKRQSVAFWCNPISGHATLYWYQQILGQGPKLLIQFQNNGVVDDSQLPKDRFSAERLKGVDSTLKIQPAKLEDSAVYLCASSSPRGVGPEQFFGPGTRLTVL.

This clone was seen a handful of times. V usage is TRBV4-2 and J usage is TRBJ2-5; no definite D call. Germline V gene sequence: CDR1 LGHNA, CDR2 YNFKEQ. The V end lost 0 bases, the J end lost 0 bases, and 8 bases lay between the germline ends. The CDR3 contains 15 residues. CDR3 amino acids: CASSQERRHQETQYF. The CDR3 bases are TGTGCCAGCAGCCAAGAAAGGCGGCACCAAGAGACCCAGTACTTC.

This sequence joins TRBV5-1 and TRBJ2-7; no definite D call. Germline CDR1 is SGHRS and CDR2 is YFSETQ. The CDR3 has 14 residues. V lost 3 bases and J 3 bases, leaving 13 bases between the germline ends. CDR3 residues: CASSSGQYRYEQYF. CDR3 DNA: TGCGCCAGCAGCTCTGGGCAGTATCGCTACGAGCAGTACTTC.

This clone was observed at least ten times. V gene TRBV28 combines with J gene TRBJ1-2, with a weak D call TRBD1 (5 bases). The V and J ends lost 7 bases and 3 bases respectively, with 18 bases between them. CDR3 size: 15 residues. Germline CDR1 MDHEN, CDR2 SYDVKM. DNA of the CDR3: TGTGCCAGCACGGCCGGCGGGACCGCGCACTATGGCTACACCTTC. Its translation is CASTAGGTAHYGYTF.

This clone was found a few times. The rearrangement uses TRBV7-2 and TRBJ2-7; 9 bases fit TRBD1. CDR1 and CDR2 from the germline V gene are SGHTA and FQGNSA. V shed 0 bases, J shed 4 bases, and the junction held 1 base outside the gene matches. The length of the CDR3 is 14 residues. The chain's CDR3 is CASSLAGQGYEQYF. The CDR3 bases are TGTGCCAGCAGCTTAGCGGGACAGGGTTACGAGCAGTACTTC.